The sequence of this T cell receptor beta chain was determined in a study of blood T cell repertoires in COVID-19. Authors' data handling: How many nucleated cells were present was estimated from reference gene primer amplification. Sequencing was performed with immunoSEQ multiplex PCR; in TCRdb, only in-frame clones are kept and a portion is missing. That table is the source of V, J and clone size, and D and trimming were worked out from the DNA. The sample includes about 340,000 clones, about 88% of them seen just once. This clone was seen only once. Between the trimmed V and J ends, which lost 1 base and 3 bases, there was a span of 11 bases. The germline V gene has CDR1 LGHNA and CDR2 YSLEER. The CDR3 loop spans 15 amino acids.

Input material: peripheral blood. The receptor was derived from a woman between 65 and 79 years old with COVID-19, enrolled during active disease. J is TRBJ2-3 and V is TRBV4-3, with D perhaps TRBD2 (5 bases). In DNA form, the CDR3 reads TGCGCCAGCAGCCAAGTCTTGACGGGGACAGATACGCAGTATTTT. Translated: CASSQVLTGTDTQYF.